One and the same sample provided the 29 T cell receptor beta chains below, sequenced in a study of OX40 agonist ivuxolimab in advanced cancers. The method was the immunoSEQ multiplex PCR assay. Entries here come from immuneACCESS through TCRdb and include only in-frame sequences with V and J called. Some clones fail to appear in such tables; in the studies checked, an unresolved V gene covers under half of the shortfall, and the cause of the remainder is unknown. The sample has about 16,000 clones on record, 80% to 95% of them singletons. Jointly, the top ten make up 29% of the sample. This material consisted of CD4+ or CD8+ T cells sorted from blood, taken in a trial of the OX40 agonist ivuxolimab. These TCRs come from an adult with an advanced solid tumor such as melanoma, head and neck, liver or kidney cancer.

The chain employs TRBV7-8 and TRBJ2-7; no firm D call. This CDR3 comprises 15 residues. The germline V gene has CDR1 SGHVS and CDR2 FQNEAQ. Between the trimmed V and J ends, which lost 4 bases and 2 bases, there was a span of 15 bases. The DNA for the CDR3 is TGTGCCAGCAGCTACTTTAAAGACACGGCCTACGAGCAGTACTTC. It translates to CASSYFKDTAYEQYF.

The J gene is TRBJ2-7, the V gene TRBV25-1, with 10 bases lining up with TRBD1. The CDR3 length is 15 residues. J lost 6 bases, V lost 1 base, and 6 bases had no gene match. Germline loops: CDR1 MGHDK, CDR2 SYGVNS. The CDR3 DNA sequence: TGTGCCAGCAGTGAATTTTGGGACAGGGGTGGCGAGCAGTACTTC. This sequence encodes CASSEFWDRGGEQYF.

This chain uses TRBV4-1 with TRBJ1-4; D unclear. Germline CDR1 and CDR2: MGHRA and YSYEKL. The CDR3 contains 16 residues. Trimming left V 0 bases short and J 0 bases short, with 8 bases between. The CDR3 region is CASSQDLGSTNEKLFF. The DNA of the CDR3 is TGCGCCAGCAGCCAAGATTTGGGGTCAACTAATGAAAAACTGTTTTTT.

The rearrangement links TRBV5-1 to TRBJ2-7, with D perhaps assigned TRBD1 or TRBD2 (7 bases each). The CDR3 sequence is 15 residues long. The V and J ends lost 1 base and 4 bases respectively, with 15 bases between them. CDR1 is SGHRS and CDR2 is YFSETQ in the germline V gene. CDR3 nucleotides: TGCGCCAGCAGCTTGTTCGTCAGGGGGGGATACGAGCAGTACTTC. Its translation: CASSLFVRGGYEQYF.

This clone has just one count. The rearrangement links TRBV5-5 to TRBJ2-7; the match to TRBD1 covers 9 bases. The V segment lost 4 bases and the J segment 8 bases; nucleotides outside the gene matches: 10. The germline V gene encodes CDR1 SGHKS and CDR2 YYEKEE (reference sequence). The CDR3 spans 14 residues. The CDR3 here is CASSRPGTGKKQYF. CDR3 nucleotides: TGTGCCAGCAGCCGTCCCGGGACAGGGAAAAAGCAGTACTTC. The entire variable domain, with the rest obtained from reference TRBV5-5 and TRBJ2-7, is as follows: DAGVTQSPTHLIKTRGQQVTLRCSPISGHKSVSWYQQVLGQGPQFIFQYYEKEERGRGNFPDRFSARQFPNYSSELNVNALLLGDSALYLCASSRPGTGKKQYFGPGTRLTVT.

The sample holds one count of this clone. The genes are TRBV30 and TRBJ2-2; D is perhaps TRBD2 (7 bases). V gave up 3 bases and J gave up 6 bases, with 17 bases separating them. From germline, CDR1 is GTSNPN and CDR2 SVGIG (reference sequence). This CDR3 contains 15 residues. CDR3 protein: CAWRGGGRTAGELFF. For the CDR3, the DNA is TGTGCCTGGAGGGGGGGCGGGAGAACCGCCGGGGAGCTGTTTTTT.

V and J are TRBV5-1 and TRBJ2-7; D perhaps matches TRBD1 (6 bases). V lost 3 bases and J 3 bases, leaving 10 bases between the germline ends. The germline V gene has CDR1 SGHRS and CDR2 YFSETQ. The CDR3 loop spans 13 amino acids. Here the CDR3 reads CASSSGTYYEQYF. CDR3 coding DNA: TGCGCCAGCAGCTCCGGGACATACTACGAGCAGTACTTC.

The chain has TRBV14 and TRBJ2-7; no definite D call. Looked up from germline, CDR1 is SGHDN and CDR2 is FVKESK. The length of the CDR3 is 12 residues. V was pared by 1 base and J by 4 bases, with 5 bases between. The CDR3 here is CASSQVGYEQYF. The CDR3 coding sequence is TGTGCCAGCAGCCAAGTTGGGTACGAGCAGTACTTC.

The chain couples TRBV11-3 to TRBJ2-3; D possibly corresponds to TRBD2 (6 bases). V was trimmed by 3 bases and J by 2 bases, leaving 12 bases between them. This CDR3 has 15 amino acids. CDR1 is SGHNT and CDR2 is YENEEA in the germline V gene. CDR3: CASSLEGTYTDTQYF. CDR3 nucleotides: TGTGCCAGCAGCTTGGAGGGGACCTACACAGATACGCAGTATTTT.

V gene TRBV9 combines with J gene TRBJ2-1; D might be TRBD2 (5 bases). Germline V gene lookup returns CDR1 SGDLS and CDR2 YYNGEE. The CDR3 is made up of 15 amino acids. V shed 4 bases and J shed 3 bases, with 14 bases lying between them. The CDR3 protein is CASSSSGAYYNEQFF. The CDR3 DNA reads TGTGCCAGCAGCTCCAGCGGAGCCTACTACAATGAGCAGTTCTTC.

This clone has a single count. The chain has TRBV6-5 and TRBJ2-3; D unresolved. The CDR3 runs 13 residues. The germline V and J ends were trimmed by 0 bases and 5 bases, with 6 bases remaining between them. CDR1 MNHEY and CDR2 SVGAGI come from the germline V gene. CDR3 sequence reads: CASSYSFGDTQYF. DNA for the CDR3: TGTGCCAGCAGTTACTCTTTTGGAGATACGCAGTATTTT.

The V call is TRBV19, the J call TRBJ1-2; D possibly corresponds to TRBD1 (6 bases). Between the trimmed V and J ends, which lost 5 bases and 2 bases, there was a span of 18 bases. CDR1 and CDR2 (germline): LNHDA, SQIVND (reference sequence). The CDR3 covers 16 residues. CDR3 bases: TGTGCCAGTAGTTTCATCACCCTACAGGGCAACTATGGCTACACCTTC. It encodes CASSFITLQGNYGYTF.

The J gene is TRBJ1-2, the V gene TRBV5-1; the D gene is possibly TRBD1 (6 bases). The germline gives CDR1 SGHRS, CDR2 YFSETQ. CDR3 length equals 15 residues. Trimming cost V 0 bases and J 6 bases, with 15 bases left between them. CDR3 in amino acids: CASSLGLQGRDGYTF. As DNA, the CDR3 is TGCGCCAGCAGCTTGGGATTACAGGGCAGGGATGGCTACACCTTC.

This clone was observed a single time. This rearrangement joins TRBV18 to TRBJ1-6, with D unclear. The CDR3 contains 13 residues. V shed 6 bases and J shed 13 bases, with 16 bases lying between them. Germline loops: CDR1 KGHSH, CDR2 LQKENI. The CDR3 sequence: CASSDRARPPLHF. The CDR3, as DNA: TGTGCCAGCTCGGATCGGGCACGACCTCCCCTCCACTTT.

The CDR3 spells CASRDRAQNTEAFF. The DNA for the CDR3 is TGTGCCAGCAGGGACAGGGCACAGAACACTGAAGCTTTCTTT. The chain has TRBV7-8 and TRBJ1-1, with 8 bases identical to TRBD1. CDR1 and CDR2 (germline): SGHVS, FQNEAQ. The CDR3 contains 14 residues. Trimming at V came to 6 bases and at J to 1 base, leaving 4 bases not matched to a gene. The full variable domain, rest sourced from reference TRBV7-8 and TRBJ1-1, is GAGVSQSPRYKVAKRGQDVALRCDPISGHVSLFWYQQALGQGPEFLTYFQNEAQLDKSGLPSDRFFAERPEGSVSTLKIQRTQQEDSAVYLCASRDRAQNTEAFFGQGTRLTVV.

This sequence joins TRBV29-1 and TRBJ2-7; 9 positions match TRBD2. The germline V gene encodes CDR1 SQVTM and CDR2 ANQGSEA. This CDR3 is 14 amino acids long. J was trimmed by 0 bases and V by 5 bases; bases with no gene match: 5. As DNA, the CDR3 is TGCAGCGTTACTAGCGGGTTGAGCTCCTACGAGCAGTACTTC. Amino acid sequence: CSVTSGLSSYEQYF.

The V call is TRBV25-1, the J call TRBJ1-1; D is ambiguous. V lost 5 bases and J lost 2, with 15 bases in between. CDR3 length: 15 residues. The V gene's germline CDR1 is MGHDK and CDR2 SYGVNS. Written as DNA, the CDR3 is TGTGCCAGCAGTCCCAGCAGAGGGTCTAACACTGAAGCTTTCTTT. It translates to CASSPSRGSNTEAFF. The full variable domain, completed using reference TRBV25-1 and TRBJ1-1, is EADIYQTPRYLVIGTGKKITLECSQTMGHDKMYWYQQDPGMELHLIHYSYGVNSTEKGDLSSESTVSRIRTEHFPLTLESARPSHTSQYLCASSPSRGSNTEAFFGQGTRLTVV.

The rearrangement uses TRBV2 and TRBJ2-4, with TRBD2 identical over 11 bases. The CDR3 loop spans 19 amino acids. V lost 1 base, J lost 3 bases, and 11 bases stayed unmatched. Germline CDR1 is SNHLY and CDR2 is FYNNEI. The CDR3 DNA follows: TGTGCCAGCAGTGAAGGACTAGCGGGACGAGGCTTGGACAAAAACATTCAGTACTTC. This sequence encodes CASSEGLAGRGLDKNIQYF.

This chain joins TRBV9 and TRBJ1-2; the D is unclear. This CDR3 is built from 13 residues. The germline V gene encodes CDR1 SGDLS and CDR2 YYNGEE. V was clipped by 0 bases and J by 5 bases, with 8 bases between them. Written as DNA, the CDR3 is TGTGCCAGCAGCGTAGGTGTGACTTATGGCTACACCTTC. Protein product: CASSVGVTYGYTF.

This rearrangement joins TRBV5-4 to TRBJ2-3, with 11 positions matching TRBD2. The CDR3 spans 16 residues. The junction had 7 bases not matched to a gene; V was cut back by 4 bases and J by 3 bases. In germline, CDR1 is SGHNT, CDR2 YYREEE (reference sequence). In DNA form, the CDR3 reads TGTGCCAGCAGCGCCGCGGGACTAGCGGATACAGATACGCAGTATTTT. It codes for CASSAAGLADTDTQYF. Full variable domain (remainder filled in from reference TRBV5-4 and TRBJ2-3): ETGVTQSPTHLIKTRGQQVTLRCSSQSGHNTVSWYQQALGQGPQFIFQYYREEENGRGNFPPRFSGLQFPNYSSELNVNALELDDSALYLCASSAAGLADTDTQYFGPGTRLTVL.

The chain uses TRBV27 and TRBJ2-1; 10 bases align to TRBD2. The CDR3 sequence is 18 residues long. Germline V CDR1 and CDR2: MNHEY, SMNVEV (reference sequence). With 0 bases clipped from V and 6 bases from J, the junction kept 11 bases outside the gene matches. The CDR3 bases are TGTGCCAGCAGTTTATCCATAGGACTAGCGGCTGAACTCAATGAGCAGTTCTTC. This translates into CASSLSIGLAAELNEQFF.

This clone is classed as hyperexpanded. Other DNA sequences in this specimen translate into the identical CDR3. V and J are TRBV4-1 and TRBJ2-1; D ambiguous. Germline V gives CDR1 MGHRA, CDR2 YSYEKL. This CDR3 has 13 amino acids. V shed 0 bases and J shed 7 bases, with 7 bases lying between them. The CDR3 spells CASSQDFHNEQFF. CDR3 DNA: TGCGCCAGCAGCCAAGATTTTCATAATGAGCAGTTCTTC.

CDR3 sequence reads: CSARGSGRAYEQYF. In DNA, the CDR3 is TGCAGCGCCCGGGGAAGCGGGAGGGCCTACGAGCAGTACTTC. V is TRBV29-1 and J is TRBJ2-7, with 10 bases lining up with TRBD2. The V and J ends lost 7 bases and 2 bases, in that order; junction bases with no gene match: 8. The CDR3 consists of 14 residues. Germline CDR1 SQVTM, CDR2 ANQGSEA.

In the case of this clone: One end of the junction is discordant with germline, which a read error may explain. The J gene is TRBJ2-7, the V gene TRBV5-1; D is ambiguous. Germline assignment: CDR1 SGHRS and CDR2 YFSETQ. CDR3 length: 13 amino acids. DNA for the CDR3: TGTGCCAGCAGCTTGTTGGTTGCCTACGAGCAGTACTTC. Amino acids: CASSLLVAYEQYF.

This rearrangement joins TRBV13 to TRBJ2-7; perhaps TRBD2 as D (5 bases). From germline, CDR1 is PRHDT and CDR2 FYEKMQ (reference sequence). V lost 4 bases and J 1 base, leaving 11 bases between the germline ends. The CDR3 has 14 residues. The CDR3 sequence: CASSSGRGSYEQYF. The CDR3 DNA follows: TGTGCCAGCAGCTCTGGACGGGGTTCCTACGAGCAGTACTTC.

V and J are TRBV6-5 and TRBJ2-7; 8 nucleotides line up with TRBD2. There are 13 residues in the CDR3. In germline, CDR1 is MNHEY, CDR2 SVGAGI. Trimming removed 6 bases from V and 0 bases from J; junction bases left unmatched: 1. In DNA, the CDR3 is TGTGCCAGCAGAGCGGGAGTCTCCTACGAGCAGTACTTC. Its protein product is CASRAGVSYEQYF.

The gene calls are TRBV6-1 and TRBJ2-2; D not certain. The CDR3 contains 13 residues. Between the trimmed V and J ends, which lost 8 bases and 2 bases, there was a span of 9 bases. The germline gives CDR1 MNHNS, CDR2 SASEGT. The CDR3 region is CASRWPNTGELFF. The DNA for the CDR3 is TGTGCCAGCCGGTGGCCCAACACCGGGGAGCTGTTTTTT.

This clone was recorded a few times. V usage is TRBV7-9 and J usage is TRBJ1-3; D uncertain. CDR1 and CDR2 (germline): SEHNR, FQNEAQ (reference sequence). This CDR3 region has 12 residues. V dropped 11 bases and J dropped 0 bases, with 8 bases sitting between them. In DNA form, the CDR3 reads TGTGCCTCCCCCGGCTCTGGAAACACCATATATTTT. Its translation is CASPGSGNTIYF. Supplemented by reference TRBV7-9 and TRBJ1-3, the full variable domain reads DTGVSQNPRHKITKRGQNVTFRCDPISEHNRLYWYRQTLGQGPEFLTYFQNEAQLEKSRLLSDRFSAERPKGSFSTLEIQRTEQGDSAMYLCASPGSGNTIYFGEGSWLTVV.

The genes are TRBV7-9 and TRBJ2-1; D unclear. The V and J ends lost 2 bases and 9 bases respectively, with 5 bases between them. The CDR3 is 11 residues long. Germline V gene sequence: CDR1 SEHNR, CDR2 FQNEAQ (reference sequence). The CDR3 spells CASSLSLEQFF. In DNA, the CDR3 is TGTGCCAGCAGCTTATCGCTTGAGCAGTTCTTC.